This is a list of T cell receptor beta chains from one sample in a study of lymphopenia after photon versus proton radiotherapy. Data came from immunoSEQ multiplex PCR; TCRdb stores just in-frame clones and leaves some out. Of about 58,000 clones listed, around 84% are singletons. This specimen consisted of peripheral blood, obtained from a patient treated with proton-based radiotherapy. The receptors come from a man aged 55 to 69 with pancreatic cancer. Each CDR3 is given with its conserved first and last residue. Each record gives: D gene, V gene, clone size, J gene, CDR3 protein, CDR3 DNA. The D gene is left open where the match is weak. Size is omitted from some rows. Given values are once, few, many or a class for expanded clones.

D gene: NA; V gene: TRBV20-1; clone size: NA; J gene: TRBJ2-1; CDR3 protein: CSASGSYEQFF; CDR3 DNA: TGCAGTGCTAGCGGGAGCTATGAGCAGTTCTTC
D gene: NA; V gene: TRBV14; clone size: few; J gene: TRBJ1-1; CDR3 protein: CASNAPGLGRLDTEAFF; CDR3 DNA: TGTGCCAGCAACGCACCGGGACTAGGTCGTTTGGACACTGAAGCTTTCTTT
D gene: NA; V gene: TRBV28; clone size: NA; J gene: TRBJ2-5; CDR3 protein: CASQRVQETQYF; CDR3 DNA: TGTGCCAGCCAGCGCGTCCAAGAGACCCAGTACTTC
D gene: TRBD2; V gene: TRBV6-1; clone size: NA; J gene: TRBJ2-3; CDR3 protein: CASSGGWGGSTDTQYF; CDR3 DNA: TGTGCCAGCAGTGGGGGCTGGGGGGGTTCCACAGATACGCAGTATTTT
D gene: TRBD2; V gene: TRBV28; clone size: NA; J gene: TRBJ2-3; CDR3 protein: CASTSGRAVLNTDTQYF; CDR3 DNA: TGTGCCAGCACCAGCGGGAGGGCGGTGTTGAACACAGATACGCAGTATTTT
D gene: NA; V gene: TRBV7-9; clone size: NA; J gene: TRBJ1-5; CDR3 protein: CASRPEGSNQPQHF; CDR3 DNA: TGTGCCAGCAGGCCCGAAGGCAGCAATCAGCCCCAGCATTTT
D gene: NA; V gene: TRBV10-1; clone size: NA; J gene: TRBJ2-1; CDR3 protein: CASSGGSGYNEQFF; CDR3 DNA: TGCGCCAGCAGTGGCGGCTCGGGATACAATGAGCAGTTCTTC
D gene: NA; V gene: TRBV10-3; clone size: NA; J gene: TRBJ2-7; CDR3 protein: CAISDNSLEQYF; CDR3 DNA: TGTGCCATCAGTGATAACAGCCTGGAGCAGTACTTC
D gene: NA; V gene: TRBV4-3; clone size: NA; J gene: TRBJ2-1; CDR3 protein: CASAQDNEQFF; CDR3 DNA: TGCGCCAGCGCCCAAGACAATGAGCAGTTCTTC
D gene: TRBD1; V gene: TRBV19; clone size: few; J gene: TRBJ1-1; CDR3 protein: CASSRGQGSNTEAFF; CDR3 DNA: TGTGCCAGTAGTAGGGGACAGGGGTCGAACACTGAAGCTTTCTTT
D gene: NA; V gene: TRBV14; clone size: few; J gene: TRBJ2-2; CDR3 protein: CASSQALLGTGELFF; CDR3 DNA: TGTGCCAGCAGCCAAGCCCTGTTGGGAACCGGGGAGCTGTTTTTT
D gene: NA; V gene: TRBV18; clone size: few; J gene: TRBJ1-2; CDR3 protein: CASSPQRTANYGYTF; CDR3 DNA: TGTGCCAGCTCACCACAAAGGACAGCTAACTATGGCTACACCTTC
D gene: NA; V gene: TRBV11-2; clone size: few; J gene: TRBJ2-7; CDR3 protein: CASSSRLVRYEQYF; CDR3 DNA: TGTGCCAGCAGCTCTAGACTAGTCCGCTACGAGCAGTACTTC
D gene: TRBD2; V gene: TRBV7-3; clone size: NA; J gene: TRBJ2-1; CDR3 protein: CASSIAGGPYNEQFF; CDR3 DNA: TGTGCCAGCAGCATAGCGGGAGGGCCTTACAATGAGCAGTTCTTC
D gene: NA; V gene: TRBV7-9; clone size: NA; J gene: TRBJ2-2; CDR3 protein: CASSPERVAGELFF; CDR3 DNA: TGTGCCAGCAGTCCGGAGAGGGTTGCCGGGGAGCTGTTTTTT
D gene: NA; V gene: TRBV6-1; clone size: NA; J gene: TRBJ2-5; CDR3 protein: CASSRTLTQETQYF; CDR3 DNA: TGTGCCAGCAGTAGGACACTGACTCAAGAGACCCAGTACTTC
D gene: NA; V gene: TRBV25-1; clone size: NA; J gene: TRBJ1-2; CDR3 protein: CASSEQNRARRGYTF; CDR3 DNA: TGTGCCAGCAGTGAACAAAACAGGGCACGGAGAGGCTACACCTTC
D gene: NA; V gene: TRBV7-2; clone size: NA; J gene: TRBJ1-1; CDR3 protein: CASSSSLNTEAFF; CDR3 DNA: TGTGCCAGCAGCTCGTCACTTAACACTGAAGCTTTCTTT
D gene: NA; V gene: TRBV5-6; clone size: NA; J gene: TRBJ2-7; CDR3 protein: CASSPYVLPYEQYF; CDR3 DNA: TGTGCCAGCAGCCCGTACGTCCTACCCTACGAGCAGTACTTC
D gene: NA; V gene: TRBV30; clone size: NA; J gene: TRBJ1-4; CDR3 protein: CAWSVQGGTNEKLFF; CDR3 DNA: TGTGCCTGGAGTGTCCAGGGAGGGACTAATGAAAAACTGTTTTTT
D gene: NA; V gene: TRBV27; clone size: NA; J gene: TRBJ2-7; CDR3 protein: CASSWRAATSEQYF; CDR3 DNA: TGTGCCAGCTCCTGGAGGGCAGCTACCTCCGAGCAGTACTTC
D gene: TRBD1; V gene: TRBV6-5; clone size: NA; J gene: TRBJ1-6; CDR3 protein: CASRQTGVGSPLHF; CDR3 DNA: TGTGCCAGCAGACAGACAGGGGTAGGTTCACCCCTCCACTTT
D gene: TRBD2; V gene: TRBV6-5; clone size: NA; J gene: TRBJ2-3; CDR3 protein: CASSFRTSGGRNTQYF; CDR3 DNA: TGTGCCAGCAGTTTCCGGACTAGCGGGGGGAGGAATACGCAGTATTTT
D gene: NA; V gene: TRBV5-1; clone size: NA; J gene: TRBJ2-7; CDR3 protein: CASSLVGFNEQYF; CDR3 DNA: TGCGCCAGCAGCTTGGTTGGGTTCAATGAGCAGTACTTC
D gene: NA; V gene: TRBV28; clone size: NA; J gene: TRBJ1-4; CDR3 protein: CASSPPGGTANEKLFF; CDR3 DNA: TGTGCCAGCAGTCCCCCCGGGGGGACTGCCAATGAAAAACTGTTTTTT
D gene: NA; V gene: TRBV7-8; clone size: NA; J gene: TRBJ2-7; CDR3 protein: CAPERGEQYF; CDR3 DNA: TGTGCCCCGGAGAGGGGCGAGCAGTACTTC
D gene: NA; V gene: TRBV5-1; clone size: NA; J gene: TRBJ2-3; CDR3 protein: CASSLAAEFTDTQYF; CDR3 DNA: TGCGCCAGCAGCTTGGCCGCGGAGTTCACAGATACGCAGTATTTT
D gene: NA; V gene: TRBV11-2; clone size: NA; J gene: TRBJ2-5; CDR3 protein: CASSPSGLQETQYF; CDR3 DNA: TGTGCCAGCAGCCCCTCTGGTTTACAAGAGACCCAGTACTTC
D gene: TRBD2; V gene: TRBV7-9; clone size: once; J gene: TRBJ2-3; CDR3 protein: CASATSGLAGGLTDTQYF; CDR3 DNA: TGTGCCAGCGCAACGTCGGGGCTAGCGGGGGGCCTCACAGATACGCAGTATTTT
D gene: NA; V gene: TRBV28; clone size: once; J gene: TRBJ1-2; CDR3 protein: CASSSPSLAVPIYGYTF; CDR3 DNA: TGTGCCAGCAGTTCGCCCTCCTTAGCGGTCCCCATCTATGGCTACACCTTC
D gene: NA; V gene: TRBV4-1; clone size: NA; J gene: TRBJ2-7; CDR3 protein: CASSREGPGTLPYEQYF; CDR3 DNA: TGCGCCAGCAGCCGAGAAGGGCCAGGGACTCTTCCCTACGAGCAGTACTTC
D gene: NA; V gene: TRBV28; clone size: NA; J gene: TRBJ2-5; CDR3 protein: CASSLWMGETQYF; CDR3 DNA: TGTGCCAGCAGTTTATGGATGGGAGAGACCCAGTACTTC
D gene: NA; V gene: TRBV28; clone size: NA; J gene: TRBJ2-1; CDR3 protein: CASSRELGYNEQFF; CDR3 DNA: TGTGCCAGCAGTCGGGAACTAGGCTACAATGAGCAGTTCTTC
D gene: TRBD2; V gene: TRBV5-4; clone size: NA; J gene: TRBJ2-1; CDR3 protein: CASSHPTSENEQFF; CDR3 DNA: TGTGCCAGCAGCCACCCGACTAGCGAGAATGAGCAGTTCTTC
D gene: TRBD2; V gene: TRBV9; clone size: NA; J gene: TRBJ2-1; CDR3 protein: CASSTSGRFEQFF; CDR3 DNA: TGTGCCAGCAGCACTAGCGGGAGGTTTGAGCAGTTCTTC
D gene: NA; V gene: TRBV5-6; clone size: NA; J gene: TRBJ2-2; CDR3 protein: CASSLGWRSTGELFF; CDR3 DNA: TGTGCCAGCAGCTTGGGATGGAGGAGCACCGGGGAGCTGTTTTTT
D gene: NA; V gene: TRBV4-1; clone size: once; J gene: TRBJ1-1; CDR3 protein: CASSHTPGVDTEAFF; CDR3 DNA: TGCGCCAGCAGCCACACACCCGGGGTGGATACTGAAGCTTTCTTT
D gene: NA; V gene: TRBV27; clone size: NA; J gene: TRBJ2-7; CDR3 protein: CASSKFGVKGKQYF; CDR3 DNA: TGTGCCAGCAGTAAATTTGGGGTAAAAGGGAAGCAGTACTTC
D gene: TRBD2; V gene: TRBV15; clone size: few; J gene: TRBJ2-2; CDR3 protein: CATSRDLASGMNTGELFF; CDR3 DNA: TGTGCCACCAGCAGAGATTTGGCTAGCGGGATGAACACCGGGGAGCTGTTTTTT
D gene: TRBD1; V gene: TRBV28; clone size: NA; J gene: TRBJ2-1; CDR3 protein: CASSSRQGLGEQFF; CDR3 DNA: TGTGCCAGCAGTTCAAGACAGGGTCTTGGTGAGCAGTTCTTC
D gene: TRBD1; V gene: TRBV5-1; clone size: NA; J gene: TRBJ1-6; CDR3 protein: CASSRAGTGLSPLHF; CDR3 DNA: TGCGCCAGCAGCAGAGCCGGGACAGGGCTGTCTCCCCTCCACTTT
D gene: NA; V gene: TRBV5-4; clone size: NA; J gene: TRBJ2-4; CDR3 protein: CASSLGGVLAKNIQYF; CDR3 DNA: TGTGCCAGCAGCCTAGGGGGGGTTTTAGCCAAAAACATTCAGTACTTC
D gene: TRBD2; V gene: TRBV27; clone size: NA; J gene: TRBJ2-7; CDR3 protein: CASSRKGTSGVSHEQYF; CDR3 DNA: TGTGCCAGCAGTAGGAAAGGGACTAGCGGGGTGTCCCACGAGCAGTACTTC
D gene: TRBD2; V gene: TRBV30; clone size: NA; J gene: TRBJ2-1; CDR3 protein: CAWSVGSGSNEQFF; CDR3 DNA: TGTGCCTGGAGTGTCGGAAGCGGGAGTAATGAGCAGTTCTTC
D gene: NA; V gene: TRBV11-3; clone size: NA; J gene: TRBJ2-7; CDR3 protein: CASSLDVTIRYF; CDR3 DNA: TGTGCCAGCAGCTTAGACGTGACCATCAGGTACTTC
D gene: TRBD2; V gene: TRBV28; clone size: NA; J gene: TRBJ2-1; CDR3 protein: CASSETSGRFDEQFF; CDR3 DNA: TGTGCCAGCAGCGAGACTAGCGGGAGGTTTGATGAGCAGTTCTTC
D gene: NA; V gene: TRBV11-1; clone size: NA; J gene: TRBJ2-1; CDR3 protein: CASRYGDEQFF; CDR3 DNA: TGTGCCAGCAGATATGGTGACGAGCAGTTCTTC
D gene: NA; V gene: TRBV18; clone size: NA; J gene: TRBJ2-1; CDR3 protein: CASSPPSSVEQFF; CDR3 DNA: TGTGCCAGCTCACCACCTTCTAGCGTTGAGCAGTTCTTC
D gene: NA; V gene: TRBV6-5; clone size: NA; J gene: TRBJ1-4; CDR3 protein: CASSYGTAEKLFF; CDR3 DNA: TGTGCCAGCAGTTACGGGACGGCGGAAAAACTGTTTTTT
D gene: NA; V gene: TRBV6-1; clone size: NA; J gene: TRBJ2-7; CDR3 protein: CASMIGSSKSYEQYF; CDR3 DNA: TGTGCCAGCATGATCGGGTCGTCAAAATCCTACGAGCAGTACTTC
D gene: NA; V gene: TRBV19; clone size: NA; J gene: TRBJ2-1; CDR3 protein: CASRENPGPPGNEQFF; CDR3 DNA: TGTGCCAGCAGGGAAAACCCGGGACCTCCGGGGAATGAGCAGTTCTTC
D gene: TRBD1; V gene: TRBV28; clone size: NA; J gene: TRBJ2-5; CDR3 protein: CASSLFLELGTGAQETQYF; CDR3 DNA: TGTGCCAGCAGTTTATTTTTAGAATTGGGGACAGGGGCCCAAGAGACCCAGTACTTC
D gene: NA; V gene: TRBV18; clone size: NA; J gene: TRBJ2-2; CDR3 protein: CASSPSGRTGELFF; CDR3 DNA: TGTGCCAGCTCACCATCAGGGAGGACCGGGGAGCTGTTTTTT
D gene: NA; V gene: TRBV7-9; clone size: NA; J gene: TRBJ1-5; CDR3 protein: CASSFTDSNQPQHF; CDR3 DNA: TGTGCCAGCAGCTTCACAGATAGCAATCAGCCCCAGCATTTT